The 5 T cell receptor beta chains in this list originate from one sample, sequenced in a study of patients and donors after allogeneic stem cell transplantation. TCRdb ran MiXCR on the RT-PCR reads and lists one entry per CDR3 protein. The sample holds over 200,000 distinct CDR3 sequences; about 38% are singletons and the top ten take more than 9%. Sequenced input: blood, either unsorted or a sorted T cell fraction (not recorded which). These receptors were taken from a human donor who was either an allogeneic HSCT recipient or a stem cell or donor lymphocyte infusion donor (not recorded which). It is not recorded whose cells these are; they may come from a transplant donor.

CDR3: CASGVGRLDVGEQFF. The CDR3 DNA sequence: TGTGCCAGCGGGGTAGGGCGACTCGACGTGGGTGAGCAGTTCTTC. This rearrangement joins TRBV5-8 to TRBJ2-1; unclear D gene. Trimming took 7 bases from V and 9 from J, leaving 23 bases between them. CDR1 and CDR2 from the germline V gene are SGHTS and YDEGEE. CDR3 length equals 15 residues.

The gene calls are TRBV4-2 and TRBJ1-6, with 8 bases that match TRBD1. The germline CDR1 and CDR2 sequences are LGHNA and YNFKEQ. The junction had 8 bases not matched to a gene; V was cut back by 3 bases and J by 10 bases. The CDR3 runs 15 residues. In DNA, the CDR3 is TGTGCCAGCAGCCAGACCGACAGGGGCAAGTCACCCCTCCACTTT. Translated, it gives CASSQTDRGKSPLHF.

This clonotype was seen a few times. J is TRBJ1-1 and V is TRBV12-3 or TRBV12-4, with D unresolved. CDR3 length: 14 residues. V was shortened by 6 bases and J by 3 bases, with 14 bases between the two germline ends. The CDR3 sequence: CASSPPGRYTEAFF. CDR3 coding DNA: TGTGCCAGCAGCCCCCCGGGCAGGTACACTGAAGCTTTCTTT.

The gene calls are TRBV28 and TRBJ1-1, with D possibly matching TRBD1 (5 bases). The ends were cut back, 7 bases at V and 4 bases at J, with 16 bases in the middle. There are 14 residues in the CDR3. Germline CDR1 is MDHEN and CDR2 is SYDVKM. The CDR3 sequence: CASTWGGGITEAFF. CDR3 bases: TGTGCCAGCACCTGGGGGGGAGGGATCACTGAAGCTTTCTTT.

Only a few counts were recorded for this clonotype. This chain uses TRBV29-1 with TRBJ1-1; 7 positions match TRBD1. CDR1 SQVTM and CDR2 ANQGSEA come from the germline V gene. The CDR3 has 12 amino acids. The V gene end was trimmed by 6 bases and the J gene end by 1 base; junction bases not matched to a gene: 2. CDR3 in DNA: TGCAGCGTGGGACAGCAGAACACTGAAGCTTTCTTT. Translated: CSVGQQNTEAFF.